The T cell receptor beta chain described here comes from a study of OX40 agonist ivuxolimab in advanced cancers. Study conclusions and caveats: Among T cells, CD8+ cells averaged more expanded clones than CD4+ cells.

V shed 4 bases and J 4 bases; nucleotides not matched to a gene: 7. Germline V lookup: CDR1 SQVTM, CDR2 ANQGSEA. The length of the CDR3 is 14 residues. TCRdb's table, derived via immunoSEQ multiplex PCR, lists solely in-frame clones and lacks some. The sample has tens of thousands of clones; roughly 82% are singletons. To note about this clone: Its antigen is as yet unknown.

The source is an adult with an advanced solid tumor such as melanoma, head and neck, liver or kidney cancer. The sequences come from CD4+ or CD8+ T cells sorted from blood, collected in a trial of the OX40 agonist ivuxolimab. The V and J genes are TRBV29-1 and TRBJ2-3; TRBD1 matches at 8 bases. This CDR3 reads CSVGGTGVSDTQYF. The DNA of the CDR3 is TGCAGCGTTGGCGGGACAGGTGTATCAGATACGCAGTATTTT.